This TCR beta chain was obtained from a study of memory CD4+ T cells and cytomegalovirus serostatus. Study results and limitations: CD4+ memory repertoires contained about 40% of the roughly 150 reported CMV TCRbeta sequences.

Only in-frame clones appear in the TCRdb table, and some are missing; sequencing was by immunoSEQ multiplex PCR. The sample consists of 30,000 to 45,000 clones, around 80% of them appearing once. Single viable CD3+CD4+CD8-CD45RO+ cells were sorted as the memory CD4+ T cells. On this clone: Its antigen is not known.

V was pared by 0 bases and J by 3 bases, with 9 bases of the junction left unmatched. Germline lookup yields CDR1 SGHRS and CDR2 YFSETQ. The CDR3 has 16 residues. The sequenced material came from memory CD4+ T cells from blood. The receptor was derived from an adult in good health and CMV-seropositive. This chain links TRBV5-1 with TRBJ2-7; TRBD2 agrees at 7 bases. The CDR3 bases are TGCGCCAGCAGCTTGGCTATGGGAAGGGACTACTACGAGCAGTACTTC. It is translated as CASSLAMGRDYYEQYF.